This TCR beta chain is drawn from a study of cytomegalovirus exposure and HLA in healthy donors. The germline V gene encodes CDR1 SQVTM and CDR2 ANQGSEA. V was cut by 4 bases and J by 3 bases, with 5 bases left in between. The CDR3 is 11 amino acids. With 60 Vbeta and 13 Jbeta primers, the PCR was carried out. Here immunoSEQ multiplex PCR was the method, and the copy in TCRdb shows in-frame clones only, minus some. The sample consists of fewer than 200,000 clones, less than 80% of them appearing once. In the case of this clone: Its antigen is not known.

Points from the study as a whole: Cytomegalovirus-associated status was assigned to fewer than 200 TCR beta chains.

The rearrangement uses TRBV29-1 and TRBJ2-3, with D unclear. Sequences were obtained from PBMCs. The clonotype comes from a woman between 40 and 55 years old in good health and CMV-seronegative. Here the CDR3 reads CSVVSTDTQYF. In DNA, the CDR3 is TGCAGCGTTGTGTCAACAGATACGCAGTATTTT.